This TCR beta chain was documented in a study of blood T cell repertoires in COVID-19. This CDR3 comprises 14 residues. J was trimmed by 5 bases and V by 5 bases; bases with no gene match: 6. The V gene's germline CDR1 is MDHEN and CDR2 SYDVKM. Original data processing: Reference gene primer amplification in the assay estimated nucleated cell counts. Repertoires were generated with immunoSEQ multiplex PCR, while TCRdb's copy carries only in-frame clones and drops some. The DNA was the basis for D and trimming; V, J and clone size are from that table. This sample yields 50,000 or so clones, of which about nine tenths are seen a single time; approximately 29% belongs to the top ten.

The chain has TRBV28 and TRBJ1-5; 7 positions agree with TRBD1. This TCR came from a human donor in a cohort sampled during active COVID-19. The sequenced sample was peripheral blood. This CDR3 reads CASSGQASYQPQHF. Written as DNA, the CDR3 is TGTGCCAGCAGTGGACAGGCTTCCTATCAGCCCCAGCATTTT.